The 32 T cell receptor beta chains below all came from one sample that was sequenced in a study of siplizumab effects on memory and regulatory T cells. Here immunoSEQ multiplex PCR was the method, and the copy in TCRdb shows in-frame clones only, minus some. Counted here are 85,000 to 95,000 clones, 85% to 95% occurring once; the ten biggest clones make up approximately 0.31%. Sequences were obtained from non-Treg CD4+ T cells sorted from blood. Receptor source: a human donor in good health.

The chain uses TRBV9 and TRBJ1-6; D unclear. There are 13 residues in the CDR3. Germline V CDR1 and CDR2: SGDLS, YYNGEE. V lost 3 bases, J lost 5 bases, and 6 bases lay in between. The CDR3 region is CASSGEDNSPLHF. The CDR3 DNA reads TGTGCCAGCAGCGGAGAAGATAATTCACCCCTCCACTTT. Complete variable domain (other parts from reference TRBV9 and TRBJ1-6): DSGVTQTPKHLITATGQRVTLRCSPRSGDLSVYWYQQSLDQGLQFLIQYYNGEERAKGNILERFSAQQFPDLHSELNLSSLELGDSALYFCASSGEDNSPLHFGNGTRLTVT.

This rearrangement joins TRBV6-1 to TRBJ1-2; a weak D match, TRBD1 (5 bases). V was pared by 8 bases and J by 0 bases, with 16 bases between. This CDR3 region has 15 residues. Germline lookup yields CDR1 MNHNS and CDR2 SASEGT. CDR3 protein: CASVGRVASNYGYTF. The CDR3 nucleotides are TGTGCCAGCGTGGGCAGGGTGGCCTCTAACTATGGCTACACCTTC.

V is TRBV5-1 and J is TRBJ2-1, with 9 nucleotides matching TRBD1. The CDR3 runs 16 residues. Germline assignment: CDR1 SGHRS and CDR2 YFSETQ. The junction had 10 bases not matched to a gene; V was cut back by 4 bases and J by 5 bases. CDR3 DNA sequence: TGCGCCAGCAGCAATACAGGGGGCCCTATTGACAATGAGCAGTTCTTC. It is translated as CASSNTGGPIDNEQFF.

The chain couples TRBV7-9 to TRBJ1-1, with TRBD1 identical over 8 bases. Germline CDR1 SEHNR, CDR2 FQNEAQ (reference sequence). J gave up 5 bases and V 3 bases, and 8 bases lay outside the gene matches. The length of the CDR3 is 15 residues. The CDR3 coding sequence is TGTGCCAGCAGCTTCGACAGGGGTGGTAGAACTGAAGCTTTCTTT. Translation gives CASSFDRGGRTEAFF.

This clone was recorded once. The genes are TRBV27 and TRBJ2-7; 9 bases match TRBD1. This CDR3 contains 16 residues. CDR1 and CDR2 from the germline V gene are MNHEY and SMNVEV (reference sequence). V shed 6 bases and J 2 bases; nucleotides not matched to a gene: 11. The DNA for the CDR3 is TGTGCCAGCAGGTTACAGGGGGCCGGTCTAGCCTACGAGCAGTACTTC. Translating gives CASRLQGAGLAYEQYF.

The rearrangement links TRBV9 to TRBJ2-1, with D maybe TRBD2 (5 bases). Trimming shortened V by 2 bases and J by 5 bases, and 8 bases separated the two germline ends. The CDR3 runs to 13 residues. Germline CDR1 SGDLS, CDR2 YYNGEE. The CDR3, as DNA: TGTGCCAGCAGCGTTAGCGCTCACAATGAGCAGTTCTTC. It specifies CASSVSAHNEQFF.

The CDR3 nucleotides read TGTGCCAGCAGCCAAGATAGTGGGCCTTGGAATGAGCAGTTCTTC. This codes for CASSQDSGPWNEQFF. The J gene is TRBJ2-1, the V gene TRBV14; D not resolved. The germline V and J ends were trimmed by 0 bases and 7 bases, with 13 bases remaining between them. The germline V gene encodes CDR1 SGHDN and CDR2 FVKESK. The CDR3 length is 15 residues.

V is TRBV7-9 and J is TRBJ2-1; the match to TRBD1 covers 7 bases. The CDR3 extends over 14 amino acids. V trimming: 1 base; J trimming: 8 bases; junction bases outside the gene matches: 5. From germline, CDR1 is SEHNR and CDR2 FQNEAQ (reference sequence). CDR3 sequence: CASSLVAQGDEQFF. CDR3 in DNA: TGTGCCAGCAGCTTAGTTGCCCAGGGGGATGAGCAGTTCTTC.

The gene calls are TRBV2 and TRBJ1-2; D gene uncertain. V dropped 2 bases and J dropped 2 bases, with 9 bases sitting between them. This CDR3 spans 14 amino acids. Germline V lookup: CDR1 SNHLY, CDR2 FYNNEI. The CDR3 sequence: CASSETTSNYGYTF. The CDR3 coding sequence is TGTGCCAGCAGTGAAACCACATCCAACTATGGCTACACCTTC.

CDR3 sequence reads: CASSLRGANEKLFF. The CDR3 DNA follows: TGTGCCAGCAGTCTCAGGGGTGCTAATGAAAAACTGTTTTTT. V gene TRBV6-5 combines with J gene TRBJ1-4, with a weak D call TRBD1 (6 bases). V was trimmed by 5 bases and J by 3 bases, leaving 10 bases between them. The germline V gene encodes CDR1 MNHEY and CDR2 SVGAGI. The CDR3 runs 14 residues.

CDR3 amino acids: CASSISPSPDTQYF. CDR3 in DNA: TGTGCCAGTAGTATTTCCCCGTCCCCAGATACGCAGTATTTT. The rearrangement joins TRBV19 to TRBJ2-3; D uncertain. V lost 3 bases and J lost 4, with 11 bases in between. CDR3 length: 14 amino acids. Germline loops: CDR1 LNHDA, CDR2 SQIVND (reference sequence).

The J gene is TRBJ1-2, the V gene TRBV4-1, with D unclear. This CDR3 comprises 14 residues. Trimming removed 0 bases from V and 1 base from J, with 6 bases in between. Germline loops: CDR1 MGHRA, CDR2 YSYEKL. This chain's CDR3 is CASSQEPGNYGYTF. CDR3 DNA sequence: TGCGCCAGCAGCCAAGAGCCAGGTAACTATGGCTACACCTTC.

The chain recombines TRBV4-1 with TRBJ2-7; 7 bases agree with TRBD2. CDR1 is MGHRA and CDR2 is YSYEKL in the germline V gene. V was pared by 0 bases and J by 7 bases, with 9 bases of the junction left unmatched. The CDR3 is made up of 15 amino acids. The CDR3 loop reads CASSQEEGLGGEQYF. DNA of the CDR3: TGCGCCAGCAGCCAAGAAGAGGGGCTGGGGGGGGAGCAGTACTTC.

This clone was recorded once. This chain uses TRBV13 with TRBJ2-5; the D gene is possibly TRBD1 (5 bases). The CDR3 extends over 15 amino acids. Per the germline V gene, CDR1 is PRHDT and CDR2 is FYEKMQ (reference sequence). The V and J ends lost 5 bases and 4 bases respectively, with 17 bases between them. The CDR3 sequence is CASSPRWGRVETQYF. DNA for the CDR3: TGTGCCAGCAGCCCTCGGTGGGGCCGTGTAGAGACCCAGTACTTC. The complete variable domain, with remaining parts taken from reference TRBV13 and TRBJ2-5, reads AAGVIQSPRHLIKEKRETATLKCYPIPRHDTVYWYQQGPGQDPQFLISFYEKMQSDKGSIPDRFSAQQFSDYHSELNMSSLELGDSALYFCASSPRWGRVETQYFGPGTRLLVL.

V gene TRBV5-6 combines with J gene TRBJ2-1; TRBD2 matches at 15 bases. V was pared by 4 bases and J by 7 bases, with 3 bases of the junction left unmatched. CDR3 size: 15 residues. Germline values: CDR1 SGHDT, CDR2 YYEEEE. The CDR3 loop reads CASSPGLAGGNEQFF. The CDR3 DNA sequence: TGTGCCAGCAGCCCGGGACTAGCGGGGGGTAATGAGCAGTTCTTC.

The chain uses TRBV18 and TRBJ1-1; TRBD1 matches 7 bases. Trimming took 2 bases from V and 2 from J; bases not matched to a gene: 14. Germline values: CDR1 KGHSH, CDR2 LQKENI. The CDR3 runs 18 residues. The CDR3 region is CASSPRRQGSRGNTEAFF. In DNA form, the CDR3 reads TGTGCCAGCTCACCAAGGAGACAGGGAAGTCGAGGCAACACTGAAGCTTTCTTT.

V and J are TRBV29-1 and TRBJ2-5; 9 nucleotides align to TRBD2. Germline trimming cut 6 bases from V and 5 bases from J; bases unmatched to any gene: 7. Germline loops: CDR1 SQVTM, CDR2 ANQGSEA. This CDR3 is 13 amino acids long. The CDR3 DNA reads TGCAGCGTCCCCCTGACTAGCGGCGAGACCCAGTACTTC. Its protein product is CSVPLTSGETQYF.

This chain uses TRBV12-5 with TRBJ2-3, with 10 positions matching TRBD2. Losses at the gene ends were 6 bases for V and 7 bases for J; bases not matched to a gene: 16. The germline V gene encodes CDR1 LGHNT and CDR2 FRNRAP. The CDR3 contains 17 residues. CDR3 DNA sequence: TGTGCTAGTGGACCAACTAGCGGGGCCCGAGTTTCGAATACGCAGTATTTT. It codes for CASGPTSGARVSNTQYF.

The rearrangement links TRBV4-1 to TRBJ2-3; perhaps TRBD2 as D (5 bases). Germline CDR1 and CDR2: MGHRA and YSYEKL. V shed 0 bases and J shed 1 base, with 14 bases lying between them. The CDR3 is made up of 17 amino acids. CDR3 bases: TGCGCCAGCAGCCAAGAGTGGGGAAGCGGAGGCACAGATACGCAGTATTTT. It is translated as CASSQEWGSGGTDTQYF.

This chain joins TRBV5-1 and TRBJ1-1; D remains unclear. Germline CDR1 SGHRS, CDR2 YFSETQ. V dropped 3 bases and J dropped 1 base, with 10 bases sitting between them. There are 14 residues in the CDR3. This chain's CDR3 is CASSYRTENTEAFF. The CDR3 DNA sequence: TGCGCCAGCAGCTACCGGACGGAGAACACTGAAGCTTTCTTT.

The J gene is TRBJ1-4, the V gene TRBV29-1, with 10 bases matching TRBD1. V dropped 7 bases and J dropped 7; count of bases not matched to a gene: 6. Per the germline V gene, CDR1 is SQVTM and CDR2 is ANQGSEA. This CDR3 has 13 residues. For the CDR3, the DNA is TGCAGCGCCGGACAGGGGGTGGGTGAAAAACTGTTTTTT. Translated, it gives CSAGQGVGEKLFF.

J is TRBJ1-2 and V is TRBV19; the D gene is possibly TRBD1 (6 bases). The germline V and J ends were trimmed by 6 bases and 1 base, with 6 bases remaining between them. Looked up from germline, CDR1 is LNHDA and CDR2 is SQIVND (reference sequence). CDR3 length: 12 amino acids. Written as DNA, the CDR3 is TGTGCCAGTAGACAGGGTAACTATGGCTACACCTTC. This translates into CASRQGNYGYTF.

The chain joins TRBV9 to TRBJ2-1; D uncertain. Looked up from germline, CDR1 is SGDLS and CDR2 is YYNGEE. The CDR3 has 12 amino acids. Trimming pared 2 bases from V and 9 bases from J, leaving 9 bases between. Here the CDR3 reads CASSVDVFEQFF. The CDR3 bases are TGTGCCAGCAGCGTGGACGTATTTGAGCAGTTCTTC.

This clone was seen only once. This sequence joins TRBV7-8 and TRBJ2-1; no definite D call. This CDR3 region has 16 residues. V was cut by 0 bases and J by 8 bases, with 17 bases left in between. The germline V gene encodes CDR1 SGHVS and CDR2 FQNEAQ. The CDR3 loop reads CASSLAPTLRFDEQFF. CDR3 coding DNA: TGTGCCAGCAGCTTAGCCCCTACTCTCCGATTTGATGAGCAGTTCTTC.

This rearrangement joins TRBV4-1 to TRBJ1-4, with D perhaps TRBD1 (5 bases). With 3 bases removed from V and 6 bases from J, the gap between germline ends came to 23 bases. The CDR3 length is 18 residues. Germline CDR1 and CDR2: MGHRA and YSYEKL. CDR3 coding DNA: TGCGCCAGCAGCCATCTCATTACCCACGGCAGGGTAGATGAAAAACTGTTTTTT. Protein: CASSHLITHGRVDEKLFF.

The V and J genes are TRBV30 and TRBJ2-7; D is perhaps TRBD1 or TRBD2 (5 bases each). Deletions cut 1 base from V and 7 bases from J, with 17 bases between. The CDR3 extends over 14 amino acids. The germline gives CDR1 GTSNPN, CDR2 SVGIG (reference sequence). Here the CDR3 reads CAWSAGTVIGEQYF. The DNA of the CDR3 is TGTGCCTGGAGTGCCGGGACGGTAATCGGGGAGCAGTACTTC.

The chain has TRBV5-4 and TRBJ2-1; no clear D. Germline V CDR1 and CDR2: SGHNT, YYREEE (reference sequence). The CDR3 runs to 14 residues. V shed 4 bases and J shed 0 bases, with 8 bases lying between them. CDR3 in DNA: TGTGCCAGCAGCCCTTCGAGCTCCTACAATGAGCAGTTCTTC. Protein: CASSPSSSYNEQFF. Full variable domain (missing parts from reference TRBV5-4 and TRBJ2-1): ETGVTQSPTHLIKTRGQQVTLRCSSQSGHNTVSWYQQALGQGPQFIFQYYREEENGRGNFPPRFSGLQFPNYSSELNVNALELDDSALYLCASSPSSSYNEQFFGPGTRLTVL.

The rearrangement joins TRBV5-4 to TRBJ2-3; TRBD2 matches at 13 bases. Germline V CDR1 and CDR2: SGHNT, YYREEE (reference sequence). After removal of 0 bases from V and 1 base from J, the junction contained 5 bases not matched to a gene. The CDR3 has 18 residues. Here the CDR3 DNA reads TGTGCCAGCAGCTTGGCGGGACTAGCGGGATGGGGCACAGATACGCAGTATTTT. It encodes CASSLAGLAGWGTDTQYF.

The genes are TRBV5-5 and TRBJ2-3; 15 bases are shared with TRBD2. CDR1 SGHKS and CDR2 YYEKEE come from the germline V gene (reference sequence). With V trimmed by 4 bases and J by 4 bases, 10 bases remained unmatched. CDR3 size: 18 residues. As DNA, the CDR3 is TGTGCCAGCAGCCCGGGACTAGCGGGAGGCTTGAATCCAGATACGCAGTATTTT. Its translation is CASSPGLAGGLNPDTQYF.

This chain links TRBV19 with TRBJ1-2; no clear D gene. Per the germline V gene, CDR1 is LNHDA and CDR2 is SQIVND (reference sequence). This CDR3 contains 10 residues. The V end lost 10 bases, the J end lost 7 bases, and 10 bases lay between the germline ends. The CDR3 nucleotides read TGTGCCACCAAAGCCACTGGCTACACCTTC. It yields the protein CATKATGYTF.

V gene TRBV6-1 combines with J gene TRBJ2-7; D is uncertain. CDR1 is MNHNS, CDR2 SASEGT, per germline. The CDR3 totals 13 residues. With 3 bases removed from V and 3 bases from J, the gap between germline ends came to 9 bases. CDR3 nucleotide sequence: TGTGCCAGCAGTGAGTCCAGGAACTACGAGCAGTACTTC. This gives the protein CASSESRNYEQYF.

This clone was recorded once. The V gene is TRBV6-1, the J gene TRBJ1-2, with no clear D. CDR1 is MNHNS and CDR2 is SASEGT in the germline V gene. This CDR3 is 10 amino acids long. V was cut by 5 bases and J by 9 bases, with 7 bases left in between. The CDR3 protein is CASSTASYTF. CDR3 nucleotide sequence: TGTGCCAGCAGTACGGCCAGCTACACCTTC.